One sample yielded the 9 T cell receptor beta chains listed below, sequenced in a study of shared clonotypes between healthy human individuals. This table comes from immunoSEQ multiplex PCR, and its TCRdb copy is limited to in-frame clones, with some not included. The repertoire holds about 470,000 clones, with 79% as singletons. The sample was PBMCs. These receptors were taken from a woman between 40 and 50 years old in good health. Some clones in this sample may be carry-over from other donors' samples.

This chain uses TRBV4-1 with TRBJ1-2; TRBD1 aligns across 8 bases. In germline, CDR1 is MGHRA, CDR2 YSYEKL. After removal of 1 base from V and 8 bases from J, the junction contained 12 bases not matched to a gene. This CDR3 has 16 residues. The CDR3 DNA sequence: TGCGCCAGCAGCCAAGCTTTCCCAGGGGGCCAAGGGGGCTACACCTTC. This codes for CASSQAFPGGQGGYTF.

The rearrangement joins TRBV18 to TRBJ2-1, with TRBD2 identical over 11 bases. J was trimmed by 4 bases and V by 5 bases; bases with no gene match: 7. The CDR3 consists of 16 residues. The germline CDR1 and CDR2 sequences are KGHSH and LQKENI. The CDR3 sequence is CASSSTRTSGYNEQFF. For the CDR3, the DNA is TGTGCCAGCTCATCTACTCGGACTAGCGGGTACAATGAGCAGTTCTTC.

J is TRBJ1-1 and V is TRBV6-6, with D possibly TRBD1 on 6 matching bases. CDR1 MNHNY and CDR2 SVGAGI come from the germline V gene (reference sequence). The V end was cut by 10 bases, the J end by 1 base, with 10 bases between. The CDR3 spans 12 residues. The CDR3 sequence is CAIGGPNTEAFF. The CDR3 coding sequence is TGTGCCATTGGGGGGCCGAACACTGAAGCTTTCTTT.

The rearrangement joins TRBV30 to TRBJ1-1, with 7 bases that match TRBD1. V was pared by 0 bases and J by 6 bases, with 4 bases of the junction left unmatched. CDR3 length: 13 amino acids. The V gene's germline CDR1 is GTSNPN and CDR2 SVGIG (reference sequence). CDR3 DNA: TGTGCCTGGAGTGTACGAGGGGGCGCTGAAGCTTTCTTT. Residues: CAWSVRGGAEAFF.

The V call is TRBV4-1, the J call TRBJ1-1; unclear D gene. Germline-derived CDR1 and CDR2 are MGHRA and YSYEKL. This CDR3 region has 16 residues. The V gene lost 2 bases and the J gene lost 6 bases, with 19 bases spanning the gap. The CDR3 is CASSQLPVRRSAEAFF. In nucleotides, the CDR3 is TGCGCCAGCAGCCAACTCCCGGTGCGCAGATCGGCTGAAGCTTTCTTT.

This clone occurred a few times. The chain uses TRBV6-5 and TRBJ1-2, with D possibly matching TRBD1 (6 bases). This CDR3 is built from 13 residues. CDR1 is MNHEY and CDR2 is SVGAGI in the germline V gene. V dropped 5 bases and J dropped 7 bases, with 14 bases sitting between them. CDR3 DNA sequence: TGTGCCAGCAGTGACTACAGGGATGGTGGCTACACCTTC. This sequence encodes CASSDYRDGGYTF.

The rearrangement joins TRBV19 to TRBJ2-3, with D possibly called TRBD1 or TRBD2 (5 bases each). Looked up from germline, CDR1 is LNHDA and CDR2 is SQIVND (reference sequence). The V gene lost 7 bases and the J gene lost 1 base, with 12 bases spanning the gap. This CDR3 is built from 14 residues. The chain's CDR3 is CASKARGGTDTQYF. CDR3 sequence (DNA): TGTGCCAGTAAGGCCCGGGGCGGCACAGATACGCAGTATTTT.

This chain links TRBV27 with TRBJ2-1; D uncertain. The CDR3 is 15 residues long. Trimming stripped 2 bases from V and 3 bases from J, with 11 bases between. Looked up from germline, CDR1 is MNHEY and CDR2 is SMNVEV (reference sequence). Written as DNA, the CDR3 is TGTGCCAGCAGTTTAATCCCCCCGGACTACAATGAGCAGTTCTTC. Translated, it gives CASSLIPPDYNEQFF.

The CDR3 nucleotides read TGCGCCAGCAGCCAACACTGGACAGGGCAAGAGACCCAGTACTTC. Amino acids: CASSQHWTGQETQYF. The gene calls are TRBV4-1 and TRBJ2-5; 8 positions match TRBD1. V was clipped by 2 bases and J by 2 bases; unmatched bases: 4. CDR1 MGHRA and CDR2 YSYEKL come from the germline V gene. There are 15 residues in the CDR3.